These T cell receptor beta chains were read from a single sample in a study of blood T cell repertoires in COVID-19. Sequenced by immunoSEQ multiplex PCR; TCRdb stores in-frame clones only, minus some. The repertoire consists of 130,000 to 150,000 clones, with approximately 89% occurring once and the leading ten covering roughly 1.5%. Sequencing was carried out using peripheral blood. The receptors were gathered from a human donor in a cohort sampled during active COVID-19. CDR3s include the opening cysteine and the closing phenylalanine or tryptophan. The D gene is left open where the match is weak.

>TRBV29-1|TRBD1
CSTKTGFYEQYF
>TRBV11-3|TRBD2
CASSGGGTDTQYF
>TRBV2|TRBD2
CASSKLAGDQETQYF
>TRBV6-2/TRBV6-3|TRBD1
CASSSGTGGKLFF
>TRBV19|TRBD1
CASSTRTGSTEAFF
>TRBV5-1|.
CASSLEPRDRWDTGELFF
>TRBV6-5|.
CASATGTEAFF
>TRBV6-5|TRBD1
CASTLGQGYRSPLHF
>TRBV20-1|.
CSASYSSNEKLFF
>TRBV5-1|TRBD1
CASSFPGGNYEQYF
>TRBV28|.
CASSLTGFGDEQFF
>TRBV5-5|TRBD1
CASSRQGQGNSPLHF
>TRBV11-1|TRBD2
CASSLALGGGFEQFF
>TRBV6-5|TRBD2
CASSLAGDTGELFF
>TRBV18|.
CASSSDSYQPQHF
>TRBV18|TRBD1
CASSPLGQNYGYTF
>TRBV29-1|TRBD1
CSVGTGDTEAFF
>TRBV21-1|.
CASSKWVSGEERSYNEQFF
>TRBV11-2|TRBD2
CASSLGTSAVYEQFF
>TRBV9|TRBD2
CASSVGSGGARTGELFF
>TRBV18|.
CASSPGVTESEKLFF
>TRBV30|TRBD2
CAWSRGYSGGPMRQETQYF
>TRBV7-8|.
CASSLLRGGGETQYF
>TRBV7-7|.
CASSLSGYNEQFF
>TRBV5-1|.
CASSLQGVQETQYF
>TRBV30|.
CAWRNPMGPLYGYTF
>TRBV21-1|.
CASSKAQAGQGNYEQYF
>TRBV11-2|.
CASSLAPWRARDETQYF
>TRBV6-5|TRBD2
CASSSQGLIAGELFF
>TRBV19|.
CASSIRVKYEQYF
>TRBV18|.
CASSPRGGANTGELFF
>TRBV28|TRBD1
CASSPLGQSNSPLHF
>TRBV5-4|.
CASSLGSSYNEQFF
>TRBV6-1|.
CASSESGTSTDTQYF
>TRBV7-2|.
CASSLTGIRASPLHF
>TRBV2|TRBD2
CASSEAGGTYTGELFF
>TRBV4-3|.
CASSQDLSQPVGYTF
>TRBV4-3|TRBD2
CASSQEVLAGGSPLSGANVLTF
>TRBV9|TRBD1
CASSTGQGSYEQYF
>TRBV2|.
CASRVSLSGYEQYF
>TRBV10-2|.
CASSVGGVNTEAFF
>TRBV6-6|TRBD2
CASSPSGVEETQYF
>TRBV7-9|.
CASSWGEVTEAFF
>TRBV7-3|TRBD1
CASSPTGGRTGELFF
>TRBV30|.
CAWSIRGGGAEAFF
>TRBV5-1|TRBD1
CASSFLGGQGSYEQYF
>TRBV5-1|.
CASSLGLNSLRGNTEAFF
>TRBV11-1|.
CASSRLEETQYF
>TRBV6-4|TRBD1
CASSDSRTGGEAFF
>TRBV18|.
CASSPQAGPTGTPLHF
>TRBV19|.
CASSARGGYTEAFF
>TRBV5-1|TRBD1
CASSLAPRQGRYEQYF
>TRBV15|TRBD1
CATSRPRTGLNTEAFF
>TRBV5-6|.
CASSLVGLQETQYF